The entry below gives a single T cell receptor (beta chain) sequence along with its context. As yet, its antigen is unknown. Repertoires were generated with immunoSEQ multiplex PCR, while TCRdb's copy carries only in-frame clones and drops some. The sample lists roughly 80,000 clones, approximately 73% seen once, with more than 8% in the top ten. The sample originates from a study of radiotherapy plus CTLA-4 blockade in lung cancer. Across the whole study: Objective responses were documented in about 19% of patients, with disease control in roughly 30%. Study-level points and caveats: Expansion in blood of tumor-derived TCR clones was seen after radiotherapy plus ipilimumab.

V was pared by 5 bases and J by 2 bases, with 9 bases between. Per the germline V gene, CDR1 is SGHVS and CDR2 is FNYEAQ. The CDR3 covers 13 residues. The chain employs TRBV7-6 and TRBJ2-5; no reliable D call. The sample in question was peripheral blood, obtained from a patient treated with radiotherapy plus ipilimumab. The receptor comes from a human donor with non-small cell lung cancer whose response to radiotherapy plus ipilimumab could not be evaluated. This CDR3 reads CASSPEPQETQYF. DNA of the CDR3: TGTGCCAGCAGCCCAGAACCACAAGAGACCCAGTACTTC.